The 18 T cell receptor beta chains given below trace back to one sample, sequenced in a study of T-cell memory formation after mild COVID-19. Each CDR3 protein is one row after TCRdb ran MiXCR on the 5' RACE reads. This table has hundreds of thousands of distinct CDR3 sequences, around 20% appearing once. Material for sequencing was PBMCs or a T cell subset sorted from them (not recorded which). The receptors here all came from an adult woman who had mild COVID-19 (a few samples of this study predate the infection). Cell type and time point are not known.

The V and J genes are TRBV5-6 and TRBJ2-1; D could derive from TRBD1 or TRBD2 (5 bases each). The CDR3 spans 14 residues. Germline V gene data show CDR1 as SGHDT and CDR2 as YYEEEE. The germline V and J ends were trimmed by 0 bases and 12 bases, with 16 bases remaining between them. The CDR3 sequence is CASSLASPGPMQFF. In DNA, the CDR3 is TGTGCCAGCAGCTTGGCTTCGCCGGGACCCATGCAGTTCTTC.

There are a few counts of this clonotype. The J gene is TRBJ1-2, the V gene TRBV10-3; D is possibly TRBD1 (6 bases). The CDR3 spans 17 residues. V was clipped by 2 bases and J by 4 bases, with 20 bases between them. Germline CDR1 ENHRY, CDR2 SYGVKD. In DNA, the CDR3 is TGTGCCATCAGTGAGGCATCCCCCACAGGGCTGGGCTATGGCTACACCTTC. Its protein product is CAISEASPTGLGYGYTF.

The rearrangement joins TRBV7-3 to TRBJ2-1, with D tentatively TRBD1 (7 bases). Trimming left V 5 bases short and J 2 bases short, with 13 bases between. CDR1 is SGHTA and CDR2 is FQGTGA in the germline V gene. This CDR3 spans 15 amino acids. The CDR3 coding sequence is TGTGCCAGCAGCCAGGGGGGAGTGGCCTACAATGAGCAGTTCTTC. Translated: CASSQGGVAYNEQFF.

This CDR3 reads CASSPPGGGREQFF. CDR3 in DNA: TGCGCCAGCAGCCCCCCGGGGGGAGGCCGCGAGCAGTTCTTC. The rearrangement joins TRBV5-1 to TRBJ2-1; TRBD2 matches at 7 bases. Looked up from germline, CDR1 is SGHRS and CDR2 is YFSETQ. The length of the CDR3 is 14 residues. The V segment lost 4 bases and the J segment 10 bases; nucleotides outside the gene matches: 11.

This clonotype was seen a handful of times. The chain carries TRBV15 and TRBJ2-7; 7 positions agree with TRBD2. The V gene's germline CDR1 is LNHNV and CDR2 YYDKDF (reference sequence). The CDR3 consists of 14 residues. V shed 0 bases and J 3 bases; nucleotides not matched to a gene: 2. The DNA of the CDR3 is TGTGCCACCAGCAGAGATCGGGGGGTCTACGAGCAGTACTTC. It specifies CATSRDRGVYEQYF.

This clonotype was observed a few times. The chain employs TRBV5-1 and TRBJ2-1; D remains unclear. Germline V gene lookup returns CDR1 SGHRS and CDR2 YFSETQ. The CDR3 is 15 residues long. Trimming cost V 1 base and J 0 bases, with 8 bases left between them. CDR3 DNA sequence: TGCGCCAGCAGCTTGTACGAGAGCTCCTACAATGAGCAGTTCTTC. It codes for CASSLYESSYNEQFF. Full variable domain (remainder filled in from reference TRBV5-1 and TRBJ2-1): KAGVTQTPRYLIKTRGQQVTLSCSPISGHRSVSWYQQTPGQGLQFLFEYFSETQRNKGNFPGRFSGRQFSNSRSEMNVSTLELGDSALYLCASSLYESSYNEQFFGPGTRLTVL.

This clonotype was seen repeatedly, ten times or more. This rearrangement joins TRBV11-2 to TRBJ2-1, with a weak D call TRBD1 (5 bases). The CDR3 covers 15 residues. The germline CDR1 and CDR2 sequences are SGHAT and FQNNGV. Deletions cut 7 bases from V and 8 bases from J, with 21 bases between. The CDR3, as DNA: TGTGCCAGCATCTCCGCCAGGGAATATGGGGATGAGCAGTTCTTC. Protein: CASISAREYGDEQFF.

V gene TRBV4-1 combines with J gene TRBJ1-1; D is unresolved. Trimming left V 4 bases short and J 3 bases short, with 12 bases between. The germline V gene has CDR1 MGHRA and CDR2 YSYEKL. The CDR3 runs to 14 residues. DNA of the CDR3: TGCGCCAGCAGCCTCCCCAGCGGATACACTGAAGCTTTCTTT. It encodes CASSLPSGYTEAFF.

DNA for the CDR3: TGTGCCAGCAGAACCCCGATAGCGGGATGGCACACCGGGGAGCTGTTTTTT. Protein product: CASRTPIAGWHTGELFF. V is TRBV7-9 and J is TRBJ2-2; TRBD2 matches at 8 bases. Germline V lookup: CDR1 SEHNR, CDR2 FQNEAQ (reference sequence). The CDR3 loop spans 17 amino acids. V lost 6 bases, J lost 3 bases, and 12 bases stayed unmatched.

The rearrangement joins TRBV19 to TRBJ1-5; D not resolved. The CDR3 is made up of 18 amino acids. V lost 0 bases, J lost 1 base, and 16 bases lay in between. Germline CDR1 reads LNHDA; CDR2 reads SQIVND (reference sequence). This chain's CDR3 is CASSIDRGGYPSNQPQHF. CDR3 nucleotides: TGTGCCAGTAGTATAGATCGTGGAGGGTACCCCAGCAATCAGCCCCAGCATTTT. Using reference TRBV19 and TRBJ1-5 for the parts outside the CDR3, the full variable domain is DGGITQSPKYLFRKEGQNVTLSCEQNLNHDAMYWYRQDPGQGLRLIYYSQIVNDFQKGDIAEGYSVSREKKESFPLTVTSAQKNPTAFYLCASSIDRGGYPSNQPQHFGDGTRLSIL.

This clonotype came up a few times. This CDR3 reads CASNQFRGARDTQYF. CDR3 DNA: TGTGCCAGCAACCAGTTCCGGGGAGCCCGGGATACGCAGTATTTT. The rearrangement links TRBV12-3 or TRBV12-4 to TRBJ2-3; D perhaps matches TRBD2 (5 bases). The CDR3 consists of 15 residues. Trimming stripped 7 bases from V and 6 bases from J, with 20 bases between.

This chain uses TRBV29-1 with TRBJ2-5; perhaps TRBD1 as D (5 bases). The V end was cut by 5 bases, the J end by 2 bases, with 9 bases between. Germline lookup yields CDR1 SQVTM and CDR2 ANQGSEA. The CDR3 has 12 amino acids. The CDR3 DNA sequence: TGCAGCGTTCATAGGGGTCAAGAGACCCAGTACTTC. Translating gives CSVHRGQETQYF. The entire variable domain, with the rest obtained from reference TRBV29-1 and TRBJ2-5, is as follows: SAVISQKPSRDICQRGTSLTIQCQVDSQVTMMFWYRQQPGQSLTLIATANQGSEATYESGFVIDKFPISRPNLTFSTLTVSNMSPEDSSIYLCSVHRGQETQYFGPGTRLLVL.

The table lists this clonotype with a few counts. The chain has TRBV6-5 and TRBJ2-1; 9 bases are shared with TRBD1. CDR3 length: 16 residues. V lost 0 bases, J lost 7 bases, and 7 bases stayed unmatched. From germline, CDR1 is MNHEY and CDR2 SVGAGI. This CDR3 is CASSYSGGQGRNEQFF. The DNA for the CDR3 is TGTGCCAGCAGTTACTCGGGGGGACAGGGTCGGAATGAGCAGTTCTTC.

This clonotype showed up just a few times. The chain links TRBV6-6 to TRBJ1-4; 11 nucleotides align to TRBD1. The CDR3 length is 14 residues. V was pared by 6 bases and J by 8 bases, with 5 bases of the junction left unmatched. CDR1 and CDR2 (germline): MNHNY, SVGAGI (reference sequence). CDR3 sequence reads: CASRRTGGQEKLFF. As DNA, the CDR3 is TGTGCCAGCAGGCGGACAGGGGGCCAGGAAAAACTGTTTTTT.

This clonotype has a handful of counts. The genes are TRBV10-3 and TRBJ2-1; TRBD1 agrees at 9 bases. Trimming at V came to 8 bases and at J to 3 bases, leaving 5 bases not matched to a gene. Germline CDR1 and CDR2: ENHRY and SYGVKD. The CDR3 is 14 amino acids. The CDR3 here is CAISGQGFYNEQFF. The CDR3 region has the DNA TGTGCCATCTCCGGACAGGGGTTCTACAATGAGCAGTTCTTC.

This clonotype has more than one count but fewer than ten. V and J are TRBV7-2 and TRBJ2-7; weak D call: TRBD1 (5 bases). Germline V lookup: CDR1 SGHTA, CDR2 FQGNSA. This CDR3 spans 14 amino acids. V was clipped by 3 bases and J by 3 bases, with 12 bases between them. This CDR3 is CASSFRQGDYEQYF. CDR3 sequence (DNA): TGTGCCAGCAGCTTCCGGCAGGGTGACTACGAGCAGTACTTC. The entire variable domain, with the rest obtained from reference TRBV7-2 and TRBJ2-7, is as follows: GAGVSQSPSNKVTEKGKDVELRCDPISGHTALYWYRQSLGQGLEFLIYFQGNSAPDKSGLPSDRFSAERTGGSVSTLTIQRTQQEDSAVYLCASSFRQGDYEQYFGPGTRLTVT.

The CDR3 coding sequence is TGTGCCAGCAGTTTATATGGGAATAGCAATCAGCCCCAGCATTTT. It specifies CASSLYGNSNQPQHF. The genes are TRBV12-3 or TRBV12-4 and TRBJ1-5; D is ambiguous. V lost 2 bases, J lost 0 bases, and 8 bases lay in between. The CDR3 is 15 residues long.

Only a few counts were recorded for this clonotype. The chain is built from TRBV15 and TRBJ2-7, with D unresolved. CDR3 length equals 14 residues. CDR1 and CDR2 from the germline V gene are LNHNV and YYDKDF (reference sequence). V was cut by 0 bases and J by 5 bases, with 11 bases left in between. This chain's CDR3 is CATSRDQTRNEQYF. Here the CDR3 DNA reads TGTGCCACCAGCAGAGACCAAACAAGGAACGAGCAGTACTTC.